This T cell receptor beta chain stems from a study of cytomegalovirus exposure and HLA in healthy donors (dated by TCRdb to about 2017). About the full investigation: An earlier analysis of 587 of the donors reported about 260 Gb of sequence data and 117 million unique TCR beta sequences obtained from approximately 180 million T cells. An early release that covered 640 HLA-typed donors contained 250 to 350 gigabases of sequencing data and approximately 85 million unique TCR sequences. The genetic ancestry cluster associated with self-reported Caucasian donors included 81% of the roughly 360 genotyped donors. The study was designed to test whether signatures of past pathogen exposure could be identified by cataloging public T cell receptors. Using immunosequencing, the study profiled T cell repertoires from some 670 subjects and related those repertoires to cytomegalovirus serostatus. In addition to the first cohort of 650 to 750 subjects, a separate validation cohort of approximately 130 different subjects was used. To predict cytomegalovirus infection status, the study combined high-throughput TCR immunosequencing, statistical association of individual TCRs with disease status, and machine learning. In a later analysis, previously published TCR beta repertoires from hundreds of donors were re-analyzed and high-resolution HLA genotyping was added so that TCR occurrence patterns could be studied. The later analysis used no new phenotypic data to find candidate immune exposures, relying instead on TCR beta sequences and their occurrence across donors. An earlier analysis of roughly 600 of the donors used high-throughput TCR beta sequencing to judge whether each TCR beta V gene segment behaved as functional or pseudogenic. Donor age, sex, ethnicity and CMV serostatus were compiled together with the repertoire data. A later genetic analysis took genome-wide SNP genotypes for about three fifths of the 666 donors and used that subset as a discovery cohort. All discovery cohort repertoires had been generated on a single sequencing platform. Both class I and class II loci were covered by HLA typing, at four-digit resolution. Typing coverage differed by locus: A, B, C, DRB1 and DQB1 were typed in roughly 629-640 donors, DQA1 in about 550, DPA1 in nearly 610, and DPB1 in roughly 450. Roughly 5 DR-DQ haplotypes were treated as single units for association and clustering because of strong linkage in the cohort. Among a few hundred genotyped donors of the cohort, an average of about 240,000 unique TCR beta nucleotide sequences were sequenced per donor, about a sixth of them non-productive. Results the study describes overall, beyond this receptor: A few of the identified cytomegalovirus-associated TCR beta chains were confirmed in vitro to be specific for cytomegalovirus antigens. A further reported finding was that TCR beta sequences accurately predicted the HLA-A and HLA-B alleles for most subjects in the first cohort. At a false discovery rate of 0.05, a later analysis linked some 17,000 TCR beta sequences to specific HLA alleles. In this cohort, only TCR beta chains were sequenced, and detectable features were limited by the absence of alpha or paired-chain data. In both the original and validation cohorts, the classifier was reported to diagnose cytomegalovirus status with high specificity and sensitivity. In a later analysis, HLA-associated TCR beta chains showed more clonal expansion and lower generation probabilities than non-associated chains that were equally common. CMV serostatus was the only immune exposure information available for the cohort. In an earlier analysis of more than 450 of the donors, most TCR beta V segments were observed in productive rearrangements about 87% or about 30% of the time, broadly matching IMGT annotations. Some IMGT-functional V segments, including TRBV6-2 and TRBV6-3, could not be told apart with the 87-base-pair reads, so those segments were excluded. Because HLA typing was unavailable for some donors at each locus, only the typed subset was used in association tests. The sequencing pipeline was judged likely to have produced a cluster of highly shared sequence variants as a technical artifact. The authors suggested that the approach could potentially be extended to other disease states and immunological phenotypes. In a later analysis, most CMV-associated TCR beta chains were found to appear HLA-restricted, with HLA associations seemingly driven largely by CMV exposure. Because counts were too low, some 16 rarely observed V segments, including chromosome 9 orphons, were excluded from the earlier analysis of 587 of the donors. A later analysis reported that several top co-occurrence clusters appeared linked to parvovirus B19, influenza, CMV and Epstein-Barr virus. Strong co-occurrence of HLA alleles, especially DR and DQ, made assigning TCR associations to individual alleles difficult. Most TCR sequences were observed very rarely across donors, whereas some public TCRs were present in many individuals. The study gave a list of about 160 TCR beta chains associated with cytomegalovirus. A later analysis found that TCR association rates varied across HLA loci, with DRB1 alleles showing the most associated TCRs and HLA-C alleles the fewest. Compared with the roughly 700-donor mean, donors in an Asian-associated ancestry cluster had fewer N-insertions in productive TCRs, according to a later genetic analysis. Presence/absence analyses assumed roughly uniform sequencing depth across donors, an assumption that may not hold. A later genetic analysis associated a missense DCLRE1C variant with V-gene and J-gene trimming of TCR beta chains, and an independent cohort replicated the association. Linkage disequilibrium might explain the correlated functional status among segregating V segments, but an unknown experimental factor could not be ruled out.

In total, 630 or so healthy bone marrow donors made up the cohort. At the time of sampling, all cohort members were nominally healthy, though unrecorded immune exposures were likely present. The donor was CMV seropositive and belonged to the group of 250 to 300 seropositive cohort members. Each donor provided a peripheral blood sample, and peripheral blood mononuclear cells were used for TCR beta sequencing. The Qiagen DNeasy Blood Extraction Kit was used to extract genomic DNA from the blood cell samples. V has 5 bases trimmed and J has 7 bases trimmed; junction bases matching no gene number 9. Its CDR3 holds 14 amino acids, cysteine through phenylalanine. This entry keeps only the CDR3 DNA: 42 bases, framed from base 1. The germline V gene supplies CDR1 KGHSH and CDR2 LQKENI. On this clone itself: Its antigen is not yet known. No base qualities exist here, and no much larger clone lies one base off it.

Library generation was performed with the immunoSEQ multiplex PCR assay. For the multiplex PCR, a mixture combining 60 forward primers for TCR Vbeta segments and 13 reverse primers for TCR Jbeta segments was used. The CDR3 region of rearranged TCR beta genes was amplified from genomic DNA by a multiplex PCR assay. On the Illumina HiSeq System, the amplified TCR beta libraries were sequenced as 87-base-pair reads. The authors' analysis ran thus. A later analysis counted approximately 84 million unique TCR beta chains across the 640 or so repertoires, and approximately 11 million of these chains were shared by at least two donors. To remove PCR and sequencing errors, raw reads were error-corrected and collapsed into unique sequences using a nearest-neighbor algorithm that merged closely related sequences. CDR3 sequences were aligned to IMGT reference sequences to assign V, D and J gene segments. For a sequence to be retained, a match of at least six nucleotides to both a V gene segment and a J gene segment was required. Rearrangements were classified as productive when the CDR3 lacked stop codons and remained in frame with V and J, and all other rearrangements were classified as non-productive. Following IMGT convention, CDR3 was defined as the stretch from the second conserved V-encoded cysteine to the conserved J-encoded phenylalanine. The earlier analysis of a few hundred of the donors excluded sequences that lacked an unambiguous match to a single V gene segment. An earlier analysis of just under 600 of the donors called V segments functional above 56.7% productive rearrangements and segregating when the between-donor standard deviation exceeded 5%. A statistical classification framework was built for diagnosing cytomegalovirus status from the catalog of TCR beta chain sequences. V and J gene assignment, in a later analysis, came from comparing TCR nucleotide sequences with IMGT/GENE-DB human TR gene sequences. Using the TCRdist pipeline, a later analysis assigned CDR3 sequences along with most-parsimonious VDJ recombination scenarios. In a later analysis, every TCR beta chain was defined by the combination of its CDR3 amino acid sequence and its V-gene family, and reads without a unique V-gene family were dropped. In a later analysis, 450 to 600 highly shared, low-generation-probability nucleotide sequences were removed to address suspected cross-contamination and a sequencing artifact. For each public chain, a later analysis derived a clonal expansion index from normalized ranks of inferred template counts within each repertoire. In a later analysis, generation probabilities were computed with a VDJ recombination model fitted to out-of-frame rearrangements, and the resulting probabilities were checked against IGoR. A later analysis scored TCR-TCR, TCR-HLA and TCR-CMV co-occurrence with hypergeometric tests, applying a repertoire-size bias correction to TCR pairs. False discovery rates were estimated in a later analysis by permuting HLA or CMV assignments 20 times. In a later analysis, co-occurring TCRs were grouped with DBSCAN, and TCRdist sequence similarity was added when clustering was performed within HLA-allele-positive subsets. Co-occurrence clustering excluded repertoires with fewer than 30,000 or more than 120,000 public chains, plus five with anomalous nucleotide sharing. TCRdb carries this immuneACCESS record with in-frame sequences only. Its versions omit some clonotypes, under half of them owing to an unresolved V gene in the studies checked, with the rest unexplained. That table gives V, J and clone size, and the DNA gave D and trimming. In all, the sample holds around 97,000 clones, and around 9.6% of those were seen once. The ten largest account for 5% to 5.5% of the sample.

The sample consisted of PBMCs. The chain was built from TRBV18 and TRBJ2-5; 8 bases in the junction line up with TRBD2. The clonotype was recovered from a man aged 45-65 years in good health and CMV-seropositive. CDR3 reads: CASSAGTRIMTQYF. The bases read TGTGCCAGCTCAGCCGGGACTAGGATCATGACCCAGTACTTC.